The clone carrying this T cell receptor beta chain was seen repeatedly, ten times or more. This specimen comes from a study of T cell clonality in common variable immunodeficiency. Clones were sequenced by immunoSEQ multiplex PCR, and TCRdb holds only the in-frame ones, with some missing. Singletons are absent from the sample, which has some 40,000 clones. Sequenced material: peripheral blood mononuclear cells. This receptor was taken from a person between 18 and 69 years old in good health.

Partial CDR3 DNA: TGCGCCAGCAGCCAAGATCCCCCCCGATCACAGGGGGAAGAGACC. Its translation: CASSQDPPRSQGEET. The CDR3 in its entirety is CASSQDPPRSQGEETQYF. The chain recombines TRBV4-1 with TRBJ2-5, with 8 bases that match TRBD1. The read gets to within 3 residues of the CDR3 end, and the germline J gene fills in the rest. V was pared by 0 bases and J by 3 bases, with 12 bases of the junction left unmatched. The CDR3 loop spans 18 amino acids. Per the germline V gene, CDR1 is MGHRA and CDR2 is YSYEKL.